This T cell receptor beta chain was profiled in a study of OX40 agonist ivuxolimab in advanced cancers. Libraries were prepared by immunoSEQ multiplex PCR; TCRdb keeps only in-frame clonotypes and omits some of them. Found here are some 100,000 clones, approximately 81% of them singletons; the top ten hold around 1.1%. This clone was seen a handful of times. The clonotype originates from an adult with an advanced solid tumor such as melanoma, head and neck, liver or kidney cancer. The starting material was CD4+ or CD8+ T cells sorted from blood, obtained in a trial of the OX40 agonist ivuxolimab.

This chain's CDR3 is CAWSPHKDTQYF. In DNA form, the CDR3 reads TGTGCCTGGAGTCCGCACAAGGATACGCAGTATTTT. V and J are TRBV30 and TRBJ2-3; D not resolved. V was clipped by 2 bases and J by 6 bases, with 9 bases between them. This CDR3 spans 12 amino acids. Germline V gene data show CDR1 as GTSNPN and CDR2 as SVGIG (reference sequence).